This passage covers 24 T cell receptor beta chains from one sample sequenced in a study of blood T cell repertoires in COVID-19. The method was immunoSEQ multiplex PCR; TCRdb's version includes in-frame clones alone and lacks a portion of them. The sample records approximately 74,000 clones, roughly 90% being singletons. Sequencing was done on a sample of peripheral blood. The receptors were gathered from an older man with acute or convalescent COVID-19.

CDR3 in amino acids: CASSRQGARNEQYF. CDR3 nucleotides: TGTGCCAGCAGTCGCCAGGGGGCGCGGAACGAGCAGTACTTC. V gene TRBV6-5 combines with J gene TRBJ2-7, with 8 bases identical to TRBD1. V shed 5 bases and J 5 bases; nucleotides not matched to a gene: 8. Per the germline V gene, CDR1 is MNHEY and CDR2 is SVGAGI. The CDR3 runs to 14 residues.

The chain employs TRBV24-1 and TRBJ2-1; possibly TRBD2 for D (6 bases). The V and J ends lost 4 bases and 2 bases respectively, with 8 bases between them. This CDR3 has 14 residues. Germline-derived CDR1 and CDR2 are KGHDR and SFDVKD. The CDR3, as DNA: TGTGCCACCAGTGAGGGGGGAGCCTACAATGAGCAGTTCTTC. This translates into CATSEGGAYNEQFF.

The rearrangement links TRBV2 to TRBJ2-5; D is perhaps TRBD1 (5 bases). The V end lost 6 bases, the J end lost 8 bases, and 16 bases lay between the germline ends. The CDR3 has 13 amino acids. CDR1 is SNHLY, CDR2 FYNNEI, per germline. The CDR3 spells CASRQNTGPTQYF. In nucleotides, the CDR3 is TGTGCCAGCAGACAAAATACAGGTCCCACCCAGTACTTC.

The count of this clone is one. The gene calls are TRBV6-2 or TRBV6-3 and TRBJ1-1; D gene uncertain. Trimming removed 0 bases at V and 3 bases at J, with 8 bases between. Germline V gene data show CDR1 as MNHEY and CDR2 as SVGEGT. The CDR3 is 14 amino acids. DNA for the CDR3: TGTGCCAGCAGTTACTCGGAGGTTTACACTGAAGCTTTCTTT. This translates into CASSYSEVYTEAFF.

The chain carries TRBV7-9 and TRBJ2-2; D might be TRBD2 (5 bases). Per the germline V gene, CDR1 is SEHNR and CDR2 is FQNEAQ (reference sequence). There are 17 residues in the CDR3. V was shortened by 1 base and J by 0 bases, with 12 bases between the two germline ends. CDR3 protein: CASSLGLSGTNTGELFF. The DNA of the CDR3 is TGTGCCAGCAGCTTAGGGTTGAGCGGTACGAACACCGGGGAGCTGTTTTTT.

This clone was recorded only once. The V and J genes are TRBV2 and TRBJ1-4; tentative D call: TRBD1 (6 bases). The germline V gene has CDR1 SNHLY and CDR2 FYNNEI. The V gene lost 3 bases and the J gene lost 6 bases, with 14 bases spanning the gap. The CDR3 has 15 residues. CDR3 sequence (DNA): TGTGCCAGCAGTGATTTACAGGGATCCCATGAAAAACTGTTTTTT. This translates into CASSDLQGSHEKLFF.

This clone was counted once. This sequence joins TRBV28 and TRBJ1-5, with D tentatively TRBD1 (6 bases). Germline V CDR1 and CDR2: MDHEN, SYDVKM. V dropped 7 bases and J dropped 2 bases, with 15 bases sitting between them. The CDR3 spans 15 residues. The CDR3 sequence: CASNRVGRGNQPQHF. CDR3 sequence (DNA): TGTGCCAGCAACAGGGTCGGACGGGGCAATCAGCCCCAGCATTTT. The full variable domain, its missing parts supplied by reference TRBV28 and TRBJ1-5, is DVKVTQSSRYLVKRTGEKVFLECVQDMDHENMFWYRQDPGLGLRLIYFSYDVKMKEKGDIPEGYSVSREKKERFSLILESASTNQTSMYLCASNRVGRGNQPQHFGDGTRLSIL.

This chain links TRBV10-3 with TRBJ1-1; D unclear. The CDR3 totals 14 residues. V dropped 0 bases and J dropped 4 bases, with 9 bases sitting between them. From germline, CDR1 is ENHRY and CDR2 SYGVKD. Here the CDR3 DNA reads TGTGCCATCAGTGAGTCGAGTGCTGGCACTGAAGCTTTCTTT. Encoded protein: CAISESSAGTEAFF.

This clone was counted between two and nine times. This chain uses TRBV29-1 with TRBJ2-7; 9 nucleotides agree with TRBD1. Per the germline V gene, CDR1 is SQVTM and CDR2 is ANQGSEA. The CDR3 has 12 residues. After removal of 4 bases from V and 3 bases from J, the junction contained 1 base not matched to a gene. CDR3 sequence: CSVVGQGYEQYF. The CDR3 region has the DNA TGCAGCGTTGTGGGACAGGGCTACGAGCAGTACTTC.

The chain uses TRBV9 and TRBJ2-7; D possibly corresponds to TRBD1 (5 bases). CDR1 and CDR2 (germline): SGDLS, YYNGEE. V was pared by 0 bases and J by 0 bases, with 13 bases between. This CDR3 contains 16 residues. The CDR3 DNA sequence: TGTGCCAGCAGCGTAGGACAGTCGGCCAGCTCCTACGAGCAGTACTTC. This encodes CASSVGQSASSYEQYF. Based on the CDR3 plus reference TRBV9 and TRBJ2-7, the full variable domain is DSGVTQTPKHLITATGQRVTLRCSPRSGDLSVYWYQQSLDQGLQFLIQYYNGEERAKGNILERFSAQQFPDLHSELNLSSLELGDSALYFCASSVGQSASSYEQYFGPGTRLTVT.

The CDR3 DNA sequence: TGCGCCAGCAGTGGAGAATATCTGGTACAGGGGACTGGAAACACCATATATTTT. Translated, it gives CASSGEYLVQGTGNTIYF. This chain joins TRBV10-2 and TRBJ1-3; TRBD1 matches 7 bases. The germline V gene encodes CDR1 WSHSY and CDR2 SAAADI. This CDR3 is built from 18 residues. V lost 4 bases and J lost 2; bases outside the gene matches: 14.

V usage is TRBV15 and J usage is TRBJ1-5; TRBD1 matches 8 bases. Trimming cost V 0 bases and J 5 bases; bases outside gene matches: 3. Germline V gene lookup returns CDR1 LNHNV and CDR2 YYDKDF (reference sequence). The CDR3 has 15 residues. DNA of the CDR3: TGTGCCACCAGCAGAGATCCAGGGGGCGATCAGCCCCAGCATTTT. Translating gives CATSRDPGGDQPQHF.

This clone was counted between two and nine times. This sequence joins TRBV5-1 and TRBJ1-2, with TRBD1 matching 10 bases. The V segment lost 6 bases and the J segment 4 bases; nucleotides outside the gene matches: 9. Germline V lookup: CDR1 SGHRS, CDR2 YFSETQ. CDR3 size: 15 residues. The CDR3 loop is CASNKVRDRGYGYTF. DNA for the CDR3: TGCGCCAGCAATAAAGTGCGGGACAGGGGCTATGGCTACACCTTC.

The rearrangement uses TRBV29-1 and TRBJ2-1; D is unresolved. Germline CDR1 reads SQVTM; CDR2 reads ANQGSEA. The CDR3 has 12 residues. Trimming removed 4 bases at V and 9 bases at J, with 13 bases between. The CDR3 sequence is CSVVGGGGEQFF. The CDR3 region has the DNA TGCAGCGTTGTGGGTGGCGGTGGTGAGCAGTTCTTC.

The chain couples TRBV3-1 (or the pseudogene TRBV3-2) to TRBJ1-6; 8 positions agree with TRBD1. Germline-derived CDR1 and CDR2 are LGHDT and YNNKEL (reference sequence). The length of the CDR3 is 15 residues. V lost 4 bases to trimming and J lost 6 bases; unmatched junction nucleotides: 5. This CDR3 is CASSPQGVFNSPLHF. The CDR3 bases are TGTGCCAGCAGCCCACAGGGGGTTTTTAATTCACCCCTCCACTTT.

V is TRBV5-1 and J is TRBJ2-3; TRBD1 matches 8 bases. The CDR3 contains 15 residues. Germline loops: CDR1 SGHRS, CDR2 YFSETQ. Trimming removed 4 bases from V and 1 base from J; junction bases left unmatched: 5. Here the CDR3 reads CASSNGQGGTDTQYF. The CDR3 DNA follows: TGCGCCAGCAGCAACGGACAGGGAGGCACAGATACGCAGTATTTT.

DNA for the CDR3: TGCGCCAGCAGCCTAGGGACAGGGCAAGGTCTAAGCTATGGCTACACCTTC. Amino acids: CASSLGTGQGLSYGYTF. The gene calls are TRBV5-1 and TRBJ1-2, with TRBD1 identical over 9 bases. The CDR3 has 17 residues. CDR1 and CDR2 from the germline V gene are SGHRS and YFSETQ. Trimming cost V 4 bases and J 4 bases; bases outside gene matches: 14.

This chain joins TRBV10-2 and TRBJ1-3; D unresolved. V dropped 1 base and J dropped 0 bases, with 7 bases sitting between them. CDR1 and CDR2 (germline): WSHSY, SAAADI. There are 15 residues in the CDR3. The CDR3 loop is CASSEYRSSGNTIYF. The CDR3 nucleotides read TGCGCCAGCAGTGAGTATCGGAGCTCTGGAAACACCATATATTTT.

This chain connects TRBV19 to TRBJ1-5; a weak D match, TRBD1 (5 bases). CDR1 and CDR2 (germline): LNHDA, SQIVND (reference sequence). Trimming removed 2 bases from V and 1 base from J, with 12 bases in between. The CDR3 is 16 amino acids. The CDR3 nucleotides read TGTGCCAGTAGTATATGGGACTCGGTAAGCAATCAGCCCCAGCATTTT. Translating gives CASSIWDSVSNQPQHF.

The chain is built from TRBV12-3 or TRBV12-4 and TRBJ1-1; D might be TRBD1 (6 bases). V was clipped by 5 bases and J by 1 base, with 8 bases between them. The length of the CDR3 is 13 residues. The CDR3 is CASSTQGNTEAFF. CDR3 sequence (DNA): TGTGCCAGCAGTACACAGGGGAACACTGAAGCTTTCTTT.

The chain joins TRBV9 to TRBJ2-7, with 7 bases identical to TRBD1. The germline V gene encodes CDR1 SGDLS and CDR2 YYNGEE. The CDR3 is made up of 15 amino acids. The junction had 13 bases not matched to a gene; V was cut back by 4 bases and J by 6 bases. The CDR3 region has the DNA TGTGCCAGCAGCCTGAGGGCCGCAGGGACAGTCGAGCAGTACTTC. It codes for CASSLRAAGTVEQYF.

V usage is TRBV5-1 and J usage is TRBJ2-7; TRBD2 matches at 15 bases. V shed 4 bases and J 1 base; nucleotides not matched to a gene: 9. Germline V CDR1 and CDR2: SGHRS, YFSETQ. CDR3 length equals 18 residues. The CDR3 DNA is TGCGCCAGCAGCCCGGGACTAGCGGGAGGCATTTCATCCTACGAGCAGTACTTC. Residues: CASSPGLAGGISSYEQYF. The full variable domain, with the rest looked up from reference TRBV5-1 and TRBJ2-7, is KAGVTQTPRYLIKTRGQQVTLSCSPISGHRSVSWYQQTPGQGLQFLFEYFSETQRNKGNFPGRFSGRQFSNSRSEMNVSTLELGDSALYLCASSPGLAGGISSYEQYFGPGTRLTVT.

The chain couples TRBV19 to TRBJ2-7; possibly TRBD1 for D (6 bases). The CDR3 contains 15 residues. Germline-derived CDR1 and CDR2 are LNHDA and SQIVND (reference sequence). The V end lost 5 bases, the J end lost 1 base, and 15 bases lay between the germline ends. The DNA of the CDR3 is TGTGCCAGTAGTCGCCCCAGGGGCCAGTCCTACGAGCAGTACTTC. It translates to CASSRPRGQSYEQYF.

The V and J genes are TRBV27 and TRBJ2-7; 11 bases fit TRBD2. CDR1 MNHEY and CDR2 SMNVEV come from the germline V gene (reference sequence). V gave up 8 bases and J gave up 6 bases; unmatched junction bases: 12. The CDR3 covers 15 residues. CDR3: CASRLVGLAASEQYF. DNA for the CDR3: TGTGCCAGCCGGTTGGTGGGACTAGCGGCGAGCGAGCAGTACTTC.